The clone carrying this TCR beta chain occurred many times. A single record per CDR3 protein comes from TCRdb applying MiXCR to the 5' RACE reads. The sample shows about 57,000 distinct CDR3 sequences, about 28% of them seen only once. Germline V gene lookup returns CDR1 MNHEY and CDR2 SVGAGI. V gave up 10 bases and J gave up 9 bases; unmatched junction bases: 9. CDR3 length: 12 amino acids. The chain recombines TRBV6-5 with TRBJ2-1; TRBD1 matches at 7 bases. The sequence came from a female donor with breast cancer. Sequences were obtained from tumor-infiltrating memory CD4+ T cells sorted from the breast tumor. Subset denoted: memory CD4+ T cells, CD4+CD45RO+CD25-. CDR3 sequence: CATKRDSSEQFF. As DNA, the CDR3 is TGTGCCACTAAACGGGACAGCAGTGAGCAGTTCTTC.